Presented here are 2 T cell receptor beta chains from one specimen sequenced in a study of identical twins. One entry per CDR3 protein, called by TCRdb with MiXCR from the 5' RACE reads. The sample has 450,000 or so distinct CDR3 sequences; over 11% are singletons. Another study also made use of these data, one on yellow fever vaccine responses in identical twins.

The sample comprised CD4+ T cells sorted from blood. All receptors derive from a woman younger than 30 in good health.

This clonotype was counted many times. The chain uses TRBV12-3 or TRBV12-4 and TRBJ2-2, with D possibly being TRBD1 (8 bases). The V end lost 6 bases, the J end lost 4 bases, and 15 bases lay between the germline ends. This CDR3 spans 15 amino acids. CDR3 bases: TGTGCCAGCAGACCCAACAGGGGGGGCACCGGGGAGCTGTTTTTT. Its translation is CASRPNRGGTGELFF.

This chain links TRBV6-5 with TRBJ2-7; the match to TRBD1 covers 11 bases. CDR1 and CDR2 from the germline V gene are MNHEY and SVGAGI. V shed 0 bases and J 7 bases; nucleotides not matched to a gene: 5. The CDR3 extends over 15 amino acids. CDR3 nucleotides: TGTGCCAGCAGTTACTCAGGGACAGGGGGTGGGGAGCAGTACTTC. It is translated as CASSYSGTGGGEQYF.